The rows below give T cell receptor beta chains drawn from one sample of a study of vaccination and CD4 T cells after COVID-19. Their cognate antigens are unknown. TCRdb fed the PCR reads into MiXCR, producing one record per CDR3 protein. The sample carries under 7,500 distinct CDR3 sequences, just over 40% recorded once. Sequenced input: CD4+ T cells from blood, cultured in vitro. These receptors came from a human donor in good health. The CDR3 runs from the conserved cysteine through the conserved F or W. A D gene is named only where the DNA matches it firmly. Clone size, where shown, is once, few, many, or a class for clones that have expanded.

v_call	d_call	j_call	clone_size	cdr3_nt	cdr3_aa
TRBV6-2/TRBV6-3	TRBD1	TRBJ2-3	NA	TGTGCCACCGGGACAGCAGCGCAGTATTTT	CATGTAAQYF
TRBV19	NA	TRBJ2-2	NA	TGTGCCAGTAACCCGGCGAAGTTTTCTAATTTGGCCGGGGAGCTGTTTTTT	CASNPAKFSNLAGELFF
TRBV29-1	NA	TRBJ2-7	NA	TGCAGCGTTGAAGCCCAGTCCTACGAGCAGTACTTC	CSVEAQSYEQYF
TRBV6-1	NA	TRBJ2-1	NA	TGTGCCAGCAGTGACAGGGGACGAACCAATGAGCAGTTCTTC	CASSDRGRTNEQFF
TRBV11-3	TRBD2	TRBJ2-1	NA	TGTGCCAGCAGCCAAACTAGCGTCTCCTACAATGAGCAGTTCTTC	CASSQTSVSYNEQFF
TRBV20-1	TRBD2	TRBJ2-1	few	TGCAGTGCTAGAGAGCCGCGGGAGGGCCCGTTAATGAGTAATGAGCAGTTCTTC	CSAREPREGPLMSNEQFF
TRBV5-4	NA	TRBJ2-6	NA	TGTGCCAGCAGCTTGGAGGGGTCTGGGGCCAACGTCCTGACTTTC	CASSLEGSGANVLTF
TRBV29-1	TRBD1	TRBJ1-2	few	TGCAGCGGGACAGGGGATGGCTACACCTTC	CSGTGDGYTF
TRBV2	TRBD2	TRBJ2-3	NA	TGTGCCAGCAGTGAGGCGACTAGCCGTAGCACAGATACGCAGTATTTT	CASSEATSRSTDTQYF
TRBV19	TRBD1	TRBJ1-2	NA	TGTGCCAGTAGTATTACAGGGGGAACCTATGGGAGTGGCTACACCTTC	CASSITGGTYGSGYTF
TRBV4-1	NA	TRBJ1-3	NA	TGCGCCAGCAGCCAACTAGGCCACAGCTCTGGAAACACCATATATTTT	CASSQLGHSSGNTIYF
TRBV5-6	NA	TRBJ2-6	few	TGTGCCAGCAGCTTGTGGTCAGGGATCCCTGGGGCCAACGTCCTGACTTTC	CASSLWSGIPGANVLTF
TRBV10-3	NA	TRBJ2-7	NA	TGTGCCATCAGTGAGTTTACAGGGCAGTACTTC	CAISEFTGQYF
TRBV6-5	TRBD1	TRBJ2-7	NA	TGTGCCAGCAGTTATCCTCCCCGGGACAGGGGAGAATTC	CASSYPPRDRGEF
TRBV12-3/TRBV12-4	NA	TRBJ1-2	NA	TGTGCCAGCAGTTTGTCGGTCCGTCCCAGGTGGGTTGGGGGCTACACCTTC	CASSLSVRPRWVGGYTF
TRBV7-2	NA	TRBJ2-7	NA	TGTGCCAGCAGCCTCGGGCCCGGGGGCGAGCAGTACTTC	CASSLGPGGEQYF
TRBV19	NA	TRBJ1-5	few	TGTGCCAGTAGTGCCCGGACAGCCATCGGCAATCAGCCCCAGCATTTT	CASSARTAIGNQPQHF
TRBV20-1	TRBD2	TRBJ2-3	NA	TGCAGTGCTAGTTTCGGAGCGGGAGGCTACACAGATACGCAGTATTTT	CSASFGAGGYTDTQYF
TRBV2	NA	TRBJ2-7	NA	TGTGCCAGTTTGACTTCACCGGGACAACAATACGAGCAGTACTTC	CASLTSPGQQYEQYF
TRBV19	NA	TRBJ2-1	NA	TGTGCCAGTAGTATTGGATCCTACAATGAGCAGTTCTTC	CASSIGSYNEQFF
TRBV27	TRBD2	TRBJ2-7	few	TGTGCCAGCAGCCCGAAGACTAGCCGACGCGAGCAGTACTTC	CASSPKTSRREQYF
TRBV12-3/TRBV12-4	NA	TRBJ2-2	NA	TGTGCCAGCAGTTTAGTGGGGCCTTGGGGAACCGGGGAGCTGTTTTTT	CASSLVGPWGTGELFF
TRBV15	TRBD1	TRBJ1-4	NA	TGTGCCACCAGCAGAGAGGGGGGGGACAGGGGGATCCAGTTTTTT	CATSREGGDRGIQFF
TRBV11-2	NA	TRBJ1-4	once	TGTGCCAGCACGGGGGGGGTTGGTGAAAAACTGTTTTTT	CASTGGVGEKLFF
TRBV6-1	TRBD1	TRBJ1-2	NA	TGTGCCAGCAGGATAGACAGGGACTATGGCTACACCTTC	CASRIDRDYGYTF
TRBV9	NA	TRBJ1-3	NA	TGTGCCAGCAGCGTAGGACCGGGTGGCAGAAACACCATATATTTT	CASSVGPGGRNTIYF
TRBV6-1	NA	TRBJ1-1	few	TGTGCCAGCAGAAGGGTGATGAACACTGAAGCTTTCTTT	CASRRVMNTEAFF
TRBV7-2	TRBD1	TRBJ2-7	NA	TGTGCCAGCAGCCCAGGTCCGGGACAGGGGGCTTACGAGCAGTACTTC	CASSPGPGQGAYEQYF
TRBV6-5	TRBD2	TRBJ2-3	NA	TGTGCCAGCAGTTACACCGGGACTAGCGTTACAGATACGCAGTATTTT	CASSYTGTSVTDTQYF
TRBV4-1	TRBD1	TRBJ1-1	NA	TGCGCCAGCAGCTCTTACGACAGGGCATACACTGAAGCTTTCTTT	CASSSYDRAYTEAFF
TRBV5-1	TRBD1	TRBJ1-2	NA	TGCGCCAGCAGCCGGACAGGGGCCGATATTAACTATGGCTACACCTTC	CASSRTGADINYGYTF
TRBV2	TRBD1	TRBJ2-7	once	TGTGCCAGCAGTGAGGGACAGGGGAGGTACGAGCAGTACTTC	CASSEGQGRYEQYF
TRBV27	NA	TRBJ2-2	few	TGTGCCAGCAGTCTCAGACCGAACACCGGGGAGCTGTTTTTT	CASSLRPNTGELFF
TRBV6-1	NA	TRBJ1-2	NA	TGTGCCAGCGGGTGGGGAGCAAACTATGGCTACACCTTC	CASGWGANYGYTF
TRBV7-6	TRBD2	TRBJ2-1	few	TGTGCCAGCAGCTTATCGGGACTAGCGGACAATGAGCAGTTCTTC	CASSLSGLADNEQFF
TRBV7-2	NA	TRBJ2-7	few	TGTGCCAGCAGCTTAGGCCGCTCTGGGTCGGGAGAGCAGTACTTC	CASSLGRSGSGEQYF
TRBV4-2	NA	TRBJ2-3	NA	TGTGCCAGCAGCCATCCAAGCACAGATACGCAGTATTTT	CASSHPSTDTQYF
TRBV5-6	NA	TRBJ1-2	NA	TGTGCCAGCAGAGTGGGACTGTCCGGCTACACCTTC	CASRVGLSGYTF
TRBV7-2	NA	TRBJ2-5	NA	TGTGCCAGCAGCTTCTCCTTTGGGGGGTTCCAAGAGACCCAGTACTTC	CASSFSFGGFQETQYF
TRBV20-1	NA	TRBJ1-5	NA	TGCAGTGCGGAAACAGGGAGCGGTCAGCCCCAGCATTTT	CSAETGSGQPQHF
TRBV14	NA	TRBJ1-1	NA	TGTGCCAGCAGCCAAGATTGGGTCCTTGAAGCTTTCTTT	CASSQDWVLEAFF
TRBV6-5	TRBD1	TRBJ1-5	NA	TGTGCCAGCAGTTCGGACAGGGACAATCAGCCCCAGCATTTT	CASSSDRDNQPQHF
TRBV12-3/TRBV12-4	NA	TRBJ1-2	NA	TGTGCCAGCAGTTCTCGACAGCCACGCCTCTATGGCTACACCTTC	CASSSRQPRLYGYTF
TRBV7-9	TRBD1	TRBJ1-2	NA	TGTGCCAGCAGCTTAGGGACAGGGGTTGGCTACACCTTC	CASSLGTGVGYTF
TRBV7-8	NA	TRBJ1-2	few	TGTGCCAGCAGCGGAGGGATCTATGGCTACACCTTC	CASSGGIYGYTF
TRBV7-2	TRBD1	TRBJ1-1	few	TGTGCCAGCAGACTCGACCGGGACAGGATTACGAACACTGAAGCTTTCTTT	CASRLDRDRITNTEAFF
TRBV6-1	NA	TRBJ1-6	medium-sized	TGTGCCAGCAGCCCTATGGGGGGTAGCTCCTATAATTCACCCCTCCACTTT	CASSPMGGSSYNSPLHF
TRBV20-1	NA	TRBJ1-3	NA	TGCAGTGCTAGGTCTGACGGTCTCTCTGGAAACACCATATATTTT	CSARSDGLSGNTIYF
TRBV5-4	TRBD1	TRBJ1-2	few	TGTGCCAGCAGCTCTACAAGGCCGGGACAGGGTAAAAACTATGGCTACACCTTC	CASSSTRPGQGKNYGYTF
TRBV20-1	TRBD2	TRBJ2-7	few	TGCAGTGCTAGAGATCTAGCGGTGGACGAGCAGTACTTC	CSARDLAVDEQYF
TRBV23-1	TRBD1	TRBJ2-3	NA	TGCGCCAGCGGATTGACAGGGGGCTACTCCCCAGATACGCAGTATTTT	CASGLTGGYSPDTQYF